Sequencing of this T cell receptor beta chain was carried out in a study of blood T cell repertoires in COVID-19. On the study more broadly: COVID-19 samples, acute and convalescent, were from the United States, Italy and Spain. Nucleic acid was either cDNA or gDNA, and it came from T cells, B-cell-depleted T cells, or PBMCs.

The ends were cut back, 4 bases at V and 1 base at J, with 11 bases in the middle. The CDR3 extends over 16 amino acids. From germline, CDR1 is SNHLY and CDR2 FYNNEI. The assay was immunoSEQ multiplex PCR, and TCRdb's table has in-frame clones only and misses some. The repertoire holds 140,000 or so clones, roughly 82% seen once, with approximately 10% in the top ten. The rearrangement uses TRBV2 and TRBJ2-6, with D tentatively TRBD1 (6 bases). The receptor's source is a man between 60 and 70 years old with active or convalescent COVID-19. Sequenced: peripheral blood. The CDR3 loop reads CASSGTDSSGANVLTF. In DNA form, the CDR3 reads TGTGCCAGCAGTGGGACAGACAGTTCTGGGGCCAACGTCCTGACTTTC.